The source of this TCR beta chain is a study of T cells in Graves' hyperthyroidism and ophthalmopathy. With 2 bases removed from V and 4 bases from J, the gap between germline ends came to 12 bases. The CDR3 loop spans 15 amino acids. CDR1 and CDR2 from the germline V gene are SEHNR and FQNEAQ (reference sequence). TCR beta CDR3 region amplification was performed from RNA transcripts. With the HTBI primer set, the TCR CDR3 went through a first round of RT-PCR. Using its own MiXCR run on the multiplex PCR reads, TCRdb lists one record per CDR3 protein. The table lists a few hundred thousand distinct CDR3 sequences, roughly 15% of them singletons.

The source is a woman aged 45 to 65 with Graves' hyperthyroidism that later progressed to Graves' ophthalmopathy. The sequenced sample consisted of blood. The chain joins TRBV7-9 to TRBJ1-3; D perhaps matches TRBD1 (5 bases). CDR3 sequence (DNA): TGTGCCAGCAGCTTAAGGCAGGGAAAAGGAAACACCATATATTTT. Its translation is CASSLRQGKGNTIYF.